Following are 32 T cell receptor beta chains from one sample sequenced in a study of blood T cell repertoires in COVID-19 (dated by TCRdb to the early 2020s). Receptor amplification or capture employed the immunoSEQ multiplex PCR assay. What TCRdb holds here is the immuneACCESS table cut down to in-frame rearrangements. Part of the clones is not present; checked against another copy, under half of the missing clones reflect an unresolved V gene, and the others are unexplained. This sample holds 20,000 or so clones; around 90% were observed only once. The ten largest clones add up to approximately 3% of the sample. The sample comprised peripheral blood. Receptors were obtained from a human donor in a cohort sampled during active COVID-19.

The genes are TRBV11-2 and TRBJ2-3; 8 bases line up with TRBD2. V lost 1 base to trimming and J lost 3 bases; unmatched junction nucleotides: 3. The germline V gene encodes CDR1 SGHAT and CDR2 FQNNGV. The CDR3 consists of 15 residues. CDR3 region: CASSLGASGTDTQYF. DNA of the CDR3: TGTGCCAGCAGCTTAGGTGCTAGCGGGACAGATACGCAGTATTTT.

The CDR3: CASRPTSGDEQFF. The CDR3 DNA sequence: TGTGCCAGCAGACCCACTAGCGGGGATGAGCAGTTCTTC. The chain employs TRBV5-4 and TRBJ2-1; 10 nucleotides line up with TRBD2. From germline, CDR1 is SGHNT and CDR2 YYREEE (reference sequence). The trim removed 5 bases at V and 8 bases at J, leaving 4 bases unmatched. There are 13 residues in the CDR3.

The V call is TRBV5-6, the J call TRBJ1-4; 8 positions match TRBD1. The CDR3 has 19 amino acids. The ends lost 2 bases at V and 0 bases at J; junction bases unmatched: 12. Germline V lookup: CDR1 SGHDT, CDR2 YYEEEE. CDR3 residues: CASSFTGGVKPATNEKLFF. CDR3 in DNA: TGTGCCAGCAGCTTCACAGGGGGAGTTAAACCTGCAACTAATGAAAAACTGTTTTTT.

This chain joins TRBV28 and TRBJ1-1; 8 bases line up with TRBD1. CDR1 is MDHEN, CDR2 SYDVKM, per germline. The CDR3 covers 13 residues. The J segment lost 8 bases and the V segment lost 5 bases, leaving 7 bases of the junction unmatched. The CDR3 bases are TGTGCCAGCAGTCCTCGACAGGGGAGGGAAGCTTTCTTT. This translates into CASSPRQGREAFF.

CDR3 region: CAISEGRSQPQHF. The CDR3 DNA follows: TGTGCCATCAGTGAGGGGCGATCGCAGCCCCAGCATTTT. This sequence joins TRBV10-3 and TRBJ1-5; no definite D call. Germline-derived CDR1 and CDR2 are ENHRY and SYGVKD. This CDR3 contains 13 residues. V was pared by 2 bases and J by 7 bases, with 9 bases between.

The chain is built from TRBV10-2 and TRBJ1-3, with 7 bases that match TRBD1. V was pared by 0 bases and J by 7 bases, with 12 bases of the junction left unmatched. The CDR3 length is 17 residues. The germline V gene encodes CDR1 WSHSY and CDR2 SAAADI. The CDR3 DNA follows: TGCGCCAGCAGTGAGTCTTCGGCGTTACAGGGGCTTAACACCATATATTTT. It translates to CASSESSALQGLNTIYF.

The chain uses TRBV19 and TRBJ2-2; TRBD2 agrees at 9 bases. Trimming at V came to 5 bases and at J to 0 bases, leaving 4 bases not matched to a gene. CDR3 length equals 16 residues. Germline assignment: CDR1 LNHDA and CDR2 SQIVND (reference sequence). The CDR3: CASSFIAGANTGELFF. CDR3 nucleotide sequence: TGTGCCAGTAGTTTCATAGCGGGGGCGAACACCGGGGAGCTGTTTTTT.

V gene TRBV5-5 combines with J gene TRBJ2-7; maybe TRBD1 (5 bases). The V end lost 1 base, the J end lost 2 bases, and 7 bases lay between the germline ends. Germline CDR1 reads SGHKS; CDR2 reads YYEKEE (reference sequence). The CDR3 covers 13 residues. CDR3 bases: TGTGCCAGCAGCTTGCCAGGGACCTACGAGCAGTACTTC. Translation gives CASSLPGTYEQYF.

This sequence joins TRBV11-2 and TRBJ1-1, with D possibly being TRBD1 (6 bases). V lost 3 bases to trimming and J lost 1 base, with 9 bases between them. Germline lookup yields CDR1 SGHAT and CDR2 FQNNGV. The CDR3 is 14 residues long. The DNA for the CDR3 is TGTGCCAGCAGCTTCCAGGGGCGGAACACTGAAGCTTTCTTT. This encodes CASSFQGRNTEAFF.

The V and J genes are TRBV5-1 and TRBJ2-2; 12 bases are a match to TRBD1. The CDR3 runs 14 residues. CDR1 is SGHRS and CDR2 is YFSETQ in the germline V gene. The junction had 2 bases not matched to a gene; V was cut back by 3 bases and J by 8 bases. DNA for the CDR3: TGCGCCAGCAGCTCGGGACAGGGGGCGGGGGAGCTGTTTTTT. Its protein product is CASSSGQGAGELFF.

The V call is TRBV7-9, the J call TRBJ2-1, with D hard to call. V lost 5 bases to trimming and J lost 9 bases, with 11 bases between them. Germline V gene data show CDR1 as SEHNR and CDR2 as FQNEAQ (reference sequence). The CDR3 runs to 12 residues. Here the CDR3 DNA reads TGTGCCAGCAGCCAACAACCGGGTGAGCAGTTCTTC. This translates into CASSQQPGEQFF.

The V and J genes are TRBV3-1 (or the pseudogene TRBV3-2) and TRBJ2-2, with D uncertain. This CDR3 is 15 amino acids long. Germline CDR1 LGHDT, CDR2 YNNKEL (reference sequence). The V and J ends lost 2 bases and 1 base respectively, with 8 bases between them. This chain's CDR3 is CASSQPSMNTGELFF. CDR3 sequence (DNA): TGTGCCAGCAGCCAACCTAGTATGAACACCGGGGAGCTGTTTTTT.

V usage is TRBV11-2 and J usage is TRBJ1-5; 8 bases map to TRBD1. V lost 1 base to trimming and J lost 6 bases; unmatched junction nucleotides: 2. Germline assignment: CDR1 SGHAT and CDR2 FQNNGV. The CDR3 totals 14 residues. CDR3 nucleotide sequence: TGTGCCAGCAGCTTAGGGACAGGGCCTCAGCCCCAGCATTTT. Translated, it gives CASSLGTGPQPQHF.

The chain links TRBV19 to TRBJ1-5, with 8 bases identical to TRBD1. Germline CDR1 LNHDA, CDR2 SQIVND (reference sequence). The CDR3 runs 14 residues. The V segment lost 5 bases and the J segment 3 bases; nucleotides outside the gene matches: 3. The CDR3, as DNA: TGTGCCAGTAGTGGACAGGGCGACAATCAGCCCCAGCATTTT. It translates to CASSGQGDNQPQHF.

The gene calls are TRBV4-1 and TRBJ2-7; D may be TRBD1 (5 bases). Germline V gives CDR1 MGHRA, CDR2 YSYEKL. The germline V and J ends were trimmed by 1 base and 4 bases, with 14 bases remaining between them. CDR3 length equals 15 residues. CDR3 sequence (DNA): TGCGCCAGCAGCCAAGGGACATCCCCCGGGTACGAGCAGTACTTC. Protein sequence: CASSQGTSPGYEQYF.

This chain links TRBV25-1 with TRBJ1-4; perhaps TRBD1 as D (5 bases). V dropped 1 base and J dropped 4 bases, with 10 bases sitting between them. The germline gives CDR1 MGHDK, CDR2 SYGVNS. The CDR3 runs 15 residues. The CDR3 DNA sequence: TGTGCCAGCAGTGAATGGGGGGAAATTAATGAAAAACTGTTTTTT. Translating it yields CASSEWGEINEKLFF.

The rearrangement links TRBV11-1 to TRBJ2-7; 11 positions match TRBD1. This CDR3 region has 16 residues. Germline assignment: CDR1 SGHAT and CDR2 FQDESV (reference sequence). The junction had 3 bases not matched to a gene; V was cut back by 1 base and J by 1 base. The CDR3 spells CASSLVGQGASYEQYF. The CDR3 region has the DNA TGTGCCAGCAGCTTAGTAGGACAGGGGGCATCCTACGAGCAGTACTTC.

Worth noting for this clone: The junction shows a germline mismatch at one end, possibly a read error. The chain has TRBV3-1 (or the pseudogene TRBV3-2) and TRBJ2-1, with TRBD2 matching 10 bases. The CDR3 has 17 amino acids. Germline V lookup: CDR1 LGHDT, CDR2 YNNKEL (reference sequence). CDR3 in DNA: TGTGCCAGCAGCCCCCTGACTAGCGGGCATACCTACAATGAGCAGCTCTTC. It yields the protein CASSPLTSGHTYNEQLF.

The chain recombines TRBV3-1 (or the pseudogene TRBV3-2) with TRBJ2-3; TRBD2 matches 11 bases. Germline CDR1 is LGHDT and CDR2 is YNNKEL (reference sequence). This CDR3 spans 15 amino acids. With V trimmed by 5 bases and J by 3 bases, 4 bases remained unmatched. The CDR3 nucleotides are TGTGCCAGCAGCGGACTAGCGGGTCAGACAGATACGCAGTATTTT. Its translation: CASSGLAGQTDTQYF.

The chain has TRBV10-3 and TRBJ1-6; 8 nucleotides align to TRBD1. Looked up from germline, CDR1 is ENHRY and CDR2 is SYGVKD. The CDR3 length is 13 residues. V dropped 5 bases and J dropped 10; count of bases not matched to a gene: 4. The CDR3: CAISRTGRSPLHF. The CDR3 coding sequence is TGTGCCATCAGTCGGACAGGGCGGTCACCCCTCCACTTT.

This chain links TRBV29-1 with TRBJ2-7; tentatively, D is TRBD1 (6 bases). Germline V lookup: CDR1 SQVTM, CDR2 ANQGSEA. V lost 5 bases and J lost 9, with 11 bases in between. The CDR3 is made up of 10 amino acids. In DNA form, the CDR3 reads TGCAGCGTTACTGAGGGGGTGCAGTACTTC. Amino acids: CSVTEGVQYF.

The chain joins TRBV2 to TRBJ1-5, with D possibly being TRBD1 (5 bases). V lost 6 bases and J lost 4, with 10 bases in between. Germline CDR1 SNHLY, CDR2 FYNNEI. The CDR3 is made up of 13 amino acids. The CDR3 here is CASRTGGNQPQHF. The CDR3, as DNA: TGTGCCAGCAGGACGGGGGGGAATCAGCCCCAGCATTTT. Full variable domain (missing parts from reference TRBV2 and TRBJ1-5): EPEVTQTPSHQVTQMGQEVILRCVPISNHLYFYWYRQILGQKVEFLVSFYNNEISEKSEIFDDQFSVERPDGSNFTLKIRSTKLEDSAMYFCASRTGGNQPQHFGDGTRLSIL.

This rearrangement joins TRBV13 to TRBJ2-7, with unresolved D. V dropped 6 bases and J dropped 10 bases, with 22 bases sitting between them. Germline lookup yields CDR1 PRHDT and CDR2 FYEKMQ (reference sequence). The CDR3 spans 14 residues. The CDR3: CASSLRVPGGLQYF. The CDR3 DNA sequence: TGTGCCAGCAGTCTACGGGTGCCCGGCGGCCTACAGTACTTC.

The rearrangement links TRBV2 to TRBJ2-4, with 7 nucleotides matching TRBD2. The CDR3 runs to 15 residues. The ends lost 4 bases at V and 0 bases at J; junction bases unmatched: 3. Germline V CDR1 and CDR2: SNHLY, FYNNEI. The CDR3 region is CASSGIAGAKNIQYF. CDR3 in DNA: TGTGCCAGCAGTGGGATAGCGGGAGCCAAAAACATTCAGTACTTC.

The chain is built from TRBV12-3 or TRBV12-4 and TRBJ1-5; D gene unclear. The CDR3 runs to 12 residues. Trimming took 5 bases from V and 6 from J, leaving 8 bases between them. The CDR3 coding sequence is TGTGCCAGCAGTAGCTGGTTTCAGCCCCAGCATTTT. It yields the protein CASSSWFQPQHF.

The chain carries TRBV5-6 and TRBJ1-2; D gene ambiguous. The V gene's germline CDR1 is SGHDT and CDR2 YYEEEE. V gave up 0 bases and J gave up 0 bases, with 12 bases separating them. The CDR3 is 16 residues long. This chain's CDR3 is CASSLDSGSSNYGYTF. The CDR3 DNA reads as TGTGCCAGCAGCTTGGATTCGGGGAGTTCTAACTATGGCTACACCTTC.

The V and J genes are TRBV9 and TRBJ1-1; D unresolved. The CDR3 sequence is 15 residues long. V was trimmed by 0 bases and J by 5 bases, leaving 14 bases between them. The germline V gene has CDR1 SGDLS and CDR2 YYNGEE. The CDR3, as DNA: TGTGCCAGCAGCGTAGAGGGCGCAGCGGGGACTGAAGCTTTCTTT. Encoded protein: CASSVEGAAGTEAFF.

This clone was counted once. V and J are TRBV10-3 and TRBJ1-5, with TRBD1 as a possible D gene (5 bases). Germline V CDR1 and CDR2: ENHRY, SYGVKD. The CDR3 extends over 15 amino acids. V was clipped by 10 bases and J by 2 bases, with 18 bases between them. Written as DNA, the CDR3 is TGTGCCACCAGGGACTTGCCTGGGGGCAATCAGCCCCAGCATTTT. It codes for CATRDLPGGNQPQHF.

This chain joins TRBV6-5 and TRBJ2-1; the match to TRBD2 covers 11 bases. The CDR3 is 15 residues long. Germline lookup yields CDR1 MNHEY and CDR2 SVGAGI. J gave up 6 bases and V 6 bases, and 7 bases lay outside the gene matches. DNA of the CDR3: TGTGCCAGCAGCCTCTTAGCGGGAGGGGGCAATGAGCAGTTCTTC. Protein product: CASSLLAGGGNEQFF.

V is TRBV19 and J is TRBJ2-7; 8 nucleotides match TRBD1. There are 14 residues in the CDR3. Germline V gene data show CDR1 as LNHDA and CDR2 as SQIVND (reference sequence). J gave up 5 bases and V 4 bases, and 7 bases lay outside the gene matches. The CDR3 bases are TGTGCCAGTAGTAGGGGCAGGGGGCTTAACGAGCAGTACTTC. Translating it yields CASSRGRGLNEQYF.

The J gene is TRBJ1-2, the V gene TRBV7-9; 7 nucleotides align to TRBD1. Per germline, CDR1 SEHNR and CDR2 FQNEAQ (reference sequence). The CDR3 totals 12 residues. V gave up 2 bases and J gave up 8 bases; unmatched junction bases: 2. CDR3 in DNA: TGTGCCAGCAGCTTAAGGGGGCACGGCTACACCTTC. It specifies CASSLRGHGYTF.

This chain connects TRBV5-4 to TRBJ1-1; possible D gene TRBD1, 6 bases. Trimming removed 2 bases at V and 0 bases at J, with 14 bases between. Germline CDR1 and CDR2: SGHNT and YYREEE (reference sequence). The CDR3 runs to 16 residues. The CDR3 here is CASSLGGTTMNTEAFF. DNA of the CDR3: TGTGCCAGCAGCTTAGGGGGAACTACAATGAACACTGAAGCTTTCTTT.